One sample yielded the 17 T cell receptor beta chains listed below, sequenced in a study of blood T cell repertoires in COVID-19. Profiling relied on immunoSEQ multiplex PCR, and the TCRdb table lists in-frame clones only, not all of them. The table lists about 270,000 clones, 70% to 90% of them singletons. The sequenced sample was peripheral blood. The receptor set was obtained from a woman between 50 and 59 years old with active or convalescent COVID-19.

The chain uses TRBV2 and TRBJ2-1, with 9 bases matching TRBD2. The trim removed 2 bases at V and 4 bases at J, leaving 18 bases unmatched. The CDR3 is 20 residues long. CDR1 and CDR2 from the germline V gene are SNHLY and FYNNEI. The CDR3 DNA is TGTGCCAGCAGTGAACTGGATCTTACTAGCGGGCCGCCGGGGTACAATGAGCAGTTCTTC. Encoded protein: CASSELDLTSGPPGYNEQFF.

The rearrangement joins TRBV21-1 to TRBJ1-1. TRBV21-1 is recorded as a pseudogene. The CDR3 extends over 13 amino acids. The DNA of the CDR3 is TGTGCCAGCTGGGAGTATATGAACACTGAAGCTTTCTTT. Translated: CASWEYMNTEAFF.

The chain has TRBV3-1 (or the pseudogene TRBV3-2) and TRBJ2-3; D is unclear. In germline, CDR1 is LGHDT, CDR2 YNNKEL (reference sequence). V dropped 1 base and J dropped 5 bases, with 10 bases sitting between them. This CDR3 is built from 14 residues. CDR3 amino acids: CASSQGRRVDTQYF. Written as DNA, the CDR3 is TGTGCCAGCAGCCAAGGGCGACGGGTAGATACGCAGTATTTT.

V gene TRBV28 combines with J gene TRBJ2-2; 10 bases line up with TRBD2. V lost 7 bases, J lost 4 bases, and 12 bases stayed unmatched. Germline CDR1 is MDHEN and CDR2 is SYDVKM. The CDR3 contains 17 residues. The CDR3 region is CASTSPGLAIGTGELFF. The CDR3 nucleotides are TGTGCCAGCACCTCACCGGGACTAGCGATAGGCACCGGGGAGCTGTTTTTT.

The chain is built from TRBV28 and TRBJ1-4, with a tentative D call TRBD1 (6 bases). The CDR3 extends over 15 amino acids. Germline V gene sequence: CDR1 MDHEN, CDR2 SYDVKM. V was pared by 7 bases and J by 1 base, with 13 bases between. CDR3 sequence reads: CASTLLQGTNEKLFF. The DNA for the CDR3 is TGTGCCAGCACCCTATTACAGGGAACTAATGAAAAACTGTTTTTT.

This sequence joins TRBV19 and TRBJ1-5; 7 bases align to TRBD1. This CDR3 contains 13 residues. CDR1 and CDR2 (germline): LNHDA, SQIVND (reference sequence). Trimming cost V 9 bases and J 4 bases; bases outside gene matches: 6. The CDR3 DNA sequence: TGTGCCAGCGCATGGGACAGAAATCAGCCCCAGCATTTT. Amino acids: CASAWDRNQPQHF. The entire variable domain, with the rest obtained from reference TRBV19 and TRBJ1-5, is as follows: DGGITQSPKYLFRKEGQNVTLSCEQNLNHDAMYWYRQDPGQGLRLIYYSQIVNDFQKGDIAEGYSVSREKKESFPLTVTSAQKNPTAFYLCASAWDRNQPQHFGDGTRLSIL.

This chain links TRBV5-1 with TRBJ2-7; 13 bases line up with TRBD2. CDR1 SGHRS and CDR2 YFSETQ come from the germline V gene. The length of the CDR3 is 17 residues. V shed 2 bases and J 2 bases; nucleotides not matched to a gene: 7. The CDR3 region is CASSFLEGLAGPYEQYF. The DNA of the CDR3 is TGCGCCAGCAGCTTCCTGGAGGGACTAGCGGGGCCCTACGAGCAGTACTTC.

The gene calls are TRBV6-1 and TRBJ2-3; 13 nucleotides match TRBD2. J gave up 1 base and V 4 bases, and 2 bases lay outside the gene matches. The CDR3 has 16 amino acids. Germline V gene data show CDR1 as MNHNS and CDR2 as SASEGT. The CDR3 region is CASSATSGGGTDTQYF. The CDR3 coding sequence is TGTGCCAGCAGTGCCACTAGCGGGGGGGGCACAGATACGCAGTATTTT.

V usage is TRBV11-3 and J usage is TRBJ2-3, with no clear D. Germline CDR1 reads SGHNT; CDR2 reads YENEEA. The ends were cut back, 6 bases at V and 3 bases at J, with 4 bases in the middle. The CDR3 is 11 amino acids. CDR3 DNA: TGTGCCAGCAGTAGTACAGATACGCAGTATTTT. The encoded protein is CASSSTDTQYF.

The rearrangement links TRBV7-9 to TRBJ1-2, with 7 bases fitting TRBD1. CDR1 SEHNR and CDR2 FQNEAQ come from the germline V gene (reference sequence). After removal of 3 bases from V and 3 bases from J, the junction contained 4 bases not matched to a gene. This CDR3 contains 14 residues. CDR3 coding DNA: TGTGCCAGCAGCTTGGACAGGAACCACTATGGCTACACCTTC. It encodes CASSLDRNHYGYTF.

The sample holds many counts of this clone. V gene TRBV28 combines with J gene TRBJ2-7, with 9 positions matching TRBD2. The trim removed 4 bases at V and 3 bases at J, leaving 7 bases unmatched. CDR1 and CDR2 (germline): MDHEN, SYDVKM. The CDR3 length is 15 residues. Written as DNA, the CDR3 is TGTGCCAGCAGTTCCGGGACTAGCAATGGCTACGAGCAGTACTTC. Translating it yields CASSSGTSNGYEQYF. Based on the CDR3 plus reference TRBV28 and TRBJ2-7, the full variable domain is DVKVTQSSRYLVKRTGEKVFLECVQDMDHENMFWYRQDPGLGLRLIYFSYDVKMKEKGDIPEGYSVSREKKERFSLILESASTNQTSMYLCASSSGTSNGYEQYFGPGTRLTVT.

This clone was counted a few times. J is TRBJ1-1 and V is TRBV6-5; 9 nucleotides line up with TRBD1. This CDR3 has 12 residues. Germline CDR1 MNHEY, CDR2 SVGAGI. V dropped 6 bases and J dropped 8; count of bases not matched to a gene: 4. CDR3 sequence (DNA): TGTGCCAGCAGGCGGACAGGGGAGGAAGCTTTCTTT. This sequence encodes CASRRTGEEAFF.

This chain links TRBV10-1 with TRBJ2-5; 10 nucleotides line up with TRBD2. Germline V CDR1 and CDR2: WNHNN, SYGVQD (reference sequence). V lost 0 bases, J lost 4 bases, and 5 bases stayed unmatched. This CDR3 comprises 16 residues. As DNA, the CDR3 is TGCGCCAGCAGTGAGTCGGCTAGCGGGAGCCCAGAGACCCAGTACTTC. It encodes CASSESASGSPETQYF.

The chain is built from TRBV30 and TRBJ2-1; TRBD2 aligns across 7 bases. V lost 5 bases to trimming and J lost 7 bases; unmatched junction nucleotides: 11. In germline, CDR1 is GTSNPN, CDR2 SVGIG (reference sequence). The CDR3 contains 14 residues. The CDR3 loop is CAWSLAAGGNEQFF. The CDR3 DNA is TGTGCCTGGTCTCTAGCGGCAGGAGGAAATGAGCAGTTCTTC.

This clone has more than one count but fewer than ten. This chain uses TRBV27 with TRBJ2-3, with D possibly being TRBD2 (5 bases). Germline-derived CDR1 and CDR2 are MNHEY and SMNVEV (reference sequence). CDR3 length: 16 amino acids. The V end was cut by 6 bases, the J end by 2 bases, with 18 bases between. CDR3 sequence (DNA): TGTGCCAGCAGCCAAAGGAAGGACGGGAACACAGATACGCAGTATTTT. Its protein is CASSQRKDGNTDTQYF.

The rearrangement links TRBV11-1 to TRBJ2-1; TRBD2 matches at 15 bases. V gave up 4 bases and J gave up 7 bases; unmatched junction bases: 2. This CDR3 spans 15 amino acids. Germline CDR1 SGHAT, CDR2 FQDESV (reference sequence). The CDR3 reads CASSSGTSGRNEQFF. CDR3 DNA: TGTGCCAGCAGCTCCGGGACTAGCGGGAGGAATGAGCAGTTCTTC. The variable domain in full, completed from reference TRBV11-1 and TRBJ2-1, reads EAEVAQSPRYKITEKSQAVAFWCDPISGHATLYWYRQILGQGPELLVQFQDESVVDDSQLPKDRFSAERLKGVDSTLKIQPAELGDSAMYLCASSSGTSGRNEQFFGPGTRLTVL.

The rearrangement uses TRBV5-4 and TRBJ2-7, with no clear D. Trimming shortened V by 4 bases and J by 1 base, and 9 bases separated the two germline ends. The CDR3 is made up of 13 amino acids. CDR1 and CDR2 (germline): SGHNT, YYREEE (reference sequence). The CDR3 DNA reads TGTGCCAGCAGCCCAGCGCTTTCCTACGAGCAGTACTTC. Translating it yields CASSPALSYEQYF.